Presented here are 24 T cell receptor beta chains from one specimen sequenced in a study of T cell changes during pregnancy in multiple sclerosis. TCRdb's table, derived via immunoSEQ multiplex PCR, lists solely in-frame clones and lacks some. Among 90,000 to 150,000 clones listed, over 85% were seen once. Sequencing was performed on peripheral blood, taken before pregnancy. The receptors come from a female donor with multiple sclerosis, enrolled in a pregnancy study.

The sample holds one count of this clone. The V gene is TRBV6-5, the J gene TRBJ2-3; TRBD1 matches at 9 bases. Germline values: CDR1 MNHEY, CDR2 SVGAGI. The CDR3 runs 15 residues. Trimming at V came to 8 bases and at J to 5 bases, leaving 11 bases not matched to a gene. CDR3: CASGLDRGDKDTQYF. The CDR3 DNA reads TGTGCCAGCGGCCTGGACAGGGGTGATAAAGATACGCAGTATTTT.

The gene calls are TRBV11-3 and TRBJ2-1; 8 bases are a match to TRBD2. V was clipped by 1 base and J by 8 bases; unmatched bases: 7. There are 15 residues in the CDR3. Looked up from germline, CDR1 is SGHNT and CDR2 is YENEEA. The chain's CDR3 is CASSLGGTSSHEQFF. CDR3 nucleotides: TGTGCCAGCAGCTTAGGGGGGACTAGTTCCCATGAGCAGTTCTTC.

V usage is TRBV5-8 and J usage is TRBJ1-1; 7 bases are shared with TRBD1. There are 14 residues in the CDR3. Germline V CDR1 and CDR2: SGHTS, YDEGEE. V dropped 4 bases and J dropped 1; count of bases not matched to a gene: 4. CDR3 DNA sequence: TGTGCCAGCAGCCGGGGACAGCCGAACACTGAAGCTTTCTTT. It translates to CASSRGQPNTEAFF. Looking up the rest from reference TRBV5-8 and TRBJ1-1 gives the full variable domain: EAGVTQSPTHLIKTRGQQATLRCSPISGHTSVYWYQQALGLGLQFLLWYDEGEERNRGNFPPRFSGRQFPNYSSELNVNALELEDSALYLCASSRGQPNTEAFFGQGTRLTVV.

This rearrangement joins TRBV9 to TRBJ2-7; the match to TRBD2 covers 7 bases. In germline, CDR1 is SGDLS, CDR2 YYNGEE. J lost 6 bases, V lost 4 bases, and 13 bases had no gene match. CDR3 length: 15 amino acids. The CDR3 protein is CASSQGLLHRGEQYF. CDR3 nucleotide sequence: TGTGCCAGCAGCCAGGGACTACTCCATCGCGGCGAGCAGTACTTC. Variable domain in full (rest from reference TRBV9 and TRBJ2-7): DSGVTQTPKHLITATGQRVTLRCSPRSGDLSVYWYQQSLDQGLQFLIQYYNGEERAKGNILERFSAQQFPDLHSELNLSSLELGDSALYFCASSQGLLHRGEQYFGPGTRLTVT.

The rearrangement uses TRBV29-1 and TRBJ1-4, with TRBD1 matching 7 bases. Germline V gene lookup returns CDR1 SQVTM and CDR2 ANQGSEA. With V trimmed by 5 bases and J by 8 bases, 8 bases remained unmatched. CDR3 size: 13 residues. The CDR3 is CSVYGRGEEKLFF. DNA of the CDR3: TGCAGCGTTTATGGCAGGGGGGAAGAAAAACTGTTTTTT.

This chain uses TRBV5-1 with TRBJ2-5; tentatively, D is TRBD1 (5 bases). V gave up 2 bases and J gave up 4 bases, with 12 bases separating them. The CDR3 consists of 14 residues. Germline CDR1 and CDR2: SGHRS and YFSETQ. The CDR3 is CASSFGQGLETQYF. The DNA of the CDR3 is TGCGCCAGCAGCTTTGGGCAGGGATTAGAGACCCAGTACTTC.

This clone has a handful of counts. CDR3 DNA sequence: TGTGTCAGAAGCTCCGGACAGAGGGAGACCCAGTACTTC. Its protein is CVRSSGQRETQYF. This chain joins TRBV7-5 and TRBJ2-5; the tabulated D call, TRBD1, remains unverified against the DNA. TRBV7-5 is a pseudogene. CDR3 length: 13 residues.

The rearrangement links TRBV11-3 to TRBJ1-5; D is perhaps TRBD1 (6 bases). Trimming took 0 bases from V and 2 from J, leaving 14 bases between them. The germline gives CDR1 SGHNT, CDR2 YENEEA. CDR3 length equals 17 residues. The CDR3 DNA follows: TGTGCCAGCAGCTTAGAGTCCCCAGGGGAAGGCAATCAGCCCCAGCATTTT. It yields the protein CASSLESPGEGNQPQHF. The variable domain in full, with the rest retrieved from reference TRBV11-3 and TRBJ1-5, is EAGVVQSPRYKIIEKKQPVAFWCNPISGHNTLYWYLQNLGQGPELLIRYENEEAVDDSQLPKDRFSAERLKGVDSTLKIQPAELGDSAVYLCASSLESPGEGNQPQHFGDGTRLSIL.

The chain couples TRBV5-4 to TRBJ1-4; D unclear. Deletions cut 2 bases from V and 10 bases from J, with 21 bases between. Germline V gene lookup returns CDR1 SGHNT and CDR2 YYREEE (reference sequence). The CDR3 length is 16 residues. CDR3 in DNA: TGTGCCAGCAGCTTACAAAAGGGAGTTGCTGTTGGAAAACTGTTTTTT. The encoded protein is CASSLQKGVAVGKLFF.

The V and J genes are TRBV6-1 and TRBJ1-3; D call uncertain. Trimming removed 3 bases from V and 0 bases from J, with 9 bases in between. The CDR3 extends over 15 amino acids. Germline V gives CDR1 MNHNS, CDR2 SASEGT. CDR3 sequence: CASSDLAYSGNTIYF. Here the CDR3 DNA reads TGTGCCAGCAGTGATTTGGCATACTCTGGAAACACCATATATTTT.

This clone showed up just once. J is TRBJ2-7 and V is TRBV7-8; D is perhaps TRBD2 (6 bases). CDR1 is SGHVS, CDR2 FQNEAQ, per germline. The CDR3 loop spans 20 amino acids. The V end lost 0 bases, the J end lost 4 bases, and 28 bases lay between the germline ends. For the CDR3, the DNA is TGTGCCAGCAGCTTAGCGAGTTTCCCCGGGACTTTTAACGCCTATTACGAGCAGTACTTC. Translating gives CASSLASFPGTFNAYYEQYF.

V usage is TRBV15 and J usage is TRBJ1-4; D is perhaps TRBD1 (6 bases). The V end lost 4 bases, the J end lost 2 bases, and 23 bases lay between the germline ends. CDR1 and CDR2 (germline): LNHNV, YYDKDF (reference sequence). This CDR3 is built from 19 residues. The CDR3 region has the DNA TGTGCCACCAGCACCAGTGGACCCGCGGGGGGGCAGACTAATGAAAAACTGTTTTTT. It specifies CATSTSGPAGGQTNEKLFF.

This chain joins TRBV29-1 and TRBJ2-2, with a tentative D call TRBD1 (6 bases). This CDR3 is built from 14 residues. CDR1 and CDR2 (germline): SQVTM, ANQGSEA. The V and J ends lost 2 bases and 7 bases respectively, with 14 bases between them. As DNA, the CDR3 is TGCAGCGTTGAACTCGCCAGGGGTGGCGGGGAGCTGTTTTTT. It codes for CSVELARGGGELFF.

V gene TRBV2 combines with J gene TRBJ2-1; D is unresolved. CDR3 length equals 16 residues. Germline-derived CDR1 and CDR2 are SNHLY and FYNNEI. Trimming stripped 0 bases from V and 0 bases from J, with 9 bases between. CDR3 in DNA: TGTGCCAGCAGTGAAGCATTACAGAGCTCCTACAATGAGCAGTTCTTC. Translation gives CASSEALQSSYNEQFF.

This rearrangement joins TRBV6-1 to TRBJ2-5; 8 bases are a match to TRBD1. Trimming took 5 bases from V and 5 from J; bases not matched to a gene: 7. This CDR3 has 14 amino acids. The germline CDR1 and CDR2 sequences are MNHNS and SASEGT. CDR3 region: CASSSIRGQETQYF. In nucleotides, the CDR3 is TGTGCCAGCAGTAGCATCAGGGGGCAGGAGACCCAGTACTTC.

Here the CDR3 reads CASSGLGKGVGQYF. CDR3 DNA: TGTGCCAGCAGTGGTCTAGGAAAGGGGGTTGGGCAGTACTTC. This chain uses TRBV2 with TRBJ2-7; D is perhaps TRBD1 (6 bases). Trimming left V 4 bases short and J 9 bases short, with 19 bases between. The CDR3 is made up of 14 amino acids. Germline lookup yields CDR1 SNHLY and CDR2 FYNNEI.

V usage is TRBV15 and J usage is TRBJ2-1; 13 nucleotides match TRBD2. CDR3 length equals 20 residues. Losses at the gene ends were 0 bases for V and 0 bases for J; bases not matched to a gene: 8. Looked up from germline, CDR1 is LNHNV and CDR2 is YYDKDF (reference sequence). Here the CDR3 reads CATSRDTGLAGVFSYNEQFF. The CDR3 DNA is TGTGCCACCAGCAGAGATACAGGACTAGCGGGGGTCTTCTCCTACAATGAGCAGTTCTTC.

The chain is built from TRBV7-2 and TRBJ1-1, with no clear D. CDR1 is SGHTA, CDR2 FQGNSA, per germline. V lost 0 bases and J 3 bases, leaving 8 bases between the germline ends. CDR3 length: 14 residues. DNA for the CDR3: TGTGCCAGCAGCTTAGCGTGGGGAGACACTGAAGCTTTCTTT. Its protein product is CASSLAWGDTEAFF.

This clone was counted once. This chain connects TRBV19 to TRBJ1-1; D call uncertain. V dropped 3 bases and J dropped 0 bases, with 5 bases sitting between them. This CDR3 is built from 13 residues. Looked up from germline, CDR1 is LNHDA and CDR2 is SQIVND (reference sequence). Here the CDR3 reads CASSMSVNTEAFF. The CDR3 region has the DNA TGTGCCAGTAGTATGAGCGTGAACACTGAAGCTTTCTTT.

V and J are TRBV27 and TRBJ2-7; D unclear. There are 14 residues in the CDR3. Per the germline V gene, CDR1 is MNHEY and CDR2 is SMNVEV (reference sequence). The ends were cut back, 3 bases at V and 0 bases at J, with 9 bases in the middle. CDR3 nucleotide sequence: TGTGCCAGCAGTTTCTCGCGGAGCTCCTACGAGCAGTACTTC. Its protein is CASSFSRSSYEQYF.

The chain employs TRBV28 and TRBJ2-7; 8 nucleotides align to TRBD1. This CDR3 has 14 amino acids. Germline CDR1 and CDR2: MDHEN and SYDVKM. The trim removed 2 bases at V and 4 bases at J, leaving 4 bases unmatched. Here the CDR3 DNA reads TGTGCCAGCAGTTTAGCAGGGGGCGTTTACGAGCAGTACTTC. It codes for CASSLAGGVYEQYF.

V and J are TRBV28 and TRBJ1-5; no clear D gene. V lost 1 base, J lost 6 bases, and 4 bases lay in between. The CDR3 is 12 amino acids. Per germline, CDR1 MDHEN and CDR2 SYDVKM. CDR3 in amino acids: CASSLFRQPQHF. Here the CDR3 DNA reads TGTGCCAGCAGTTTATTTCGTCAGCCCCAGCATTTT.

V is TRBV28 and J is TRBJ1-1, with 10 bases aligning to TRBD1. The J segment lost 3 bases and the V segment lost 7 bases, leaving 14 bases of the junction unmatched. Per germline, CDR1 MDHEN and CDR2 SYDVKM. This CDR3 is 17 amino acids long. CDR3 nucleotide sequence: TGTGCCAGCAAACTGAGGATACGACAGGGGGCCTACACTGAAGCTTTCTTT. It codes for CASKLRIRQGAYTEAFF.

This chain connects TRBV5-1 to TRBJ1-2; D may be TRBD1 (5 bases). V was cut by 4 bases and J by 1 base, with 8 bases left in between. The CDR3 spans 13 residues. Germline loops: CDR1 SGHRS, CDR2 YFSETQ. The CDR3 DNA is TGCGCCAGCAGCCGCGGGGGTAACTATGGCTACACCTTC. This gives the protein CASSRGGNYGYTF. Drawing the rest from reference TRBV5-1 and TRBJ1-2, the complete variable domain is KAGVTQTPRYLIKTRGQQVTLSCSPISGHRSVSWYQQTPGQGLQFLFEYFSETQRNKGNFPGRFSGRQFSNSRSEMNVSTLELGDSALYLCASSRGGNYGYTFGSGTRLTVV.